The T cell receptor (beta chain) under discussion was sequenced for a study of blood T cells in healthy people across ages. The use of a sample-barcoded 5' primer and a J-beta primer mix characterized a second PCR of roughly 7 to 12 cycles. TCRdb recomputed calls from the 5' RACE reads with MiXCR, one row per CDR3 protein. Of over a million distinct CDR3 sequences listed, approximately 40% are singletons. The sequence derives from a woman younger than 35 in good health. Sequencing was done on a sample of blood.

CDR3 in DNA: TGTGCCAGCAGCCACGACTTGACAGCTCCAGGCGAAATTCAGCCCCAGCATTTT. Translation gives CASSHDLTAPGEIQPQHF. The rearrangement joins TRBV28 to TRBJ1-5; perhaps TRBD1 as D (5 bases). The CDR3 totals 18 residues. Trimming shortened V by 6 bases and J by 6 bases, and 27 bases separated the two germline ends. Germline CDR1 MDHEN, CDR2 SYDVKM.